Presented here are 25 T cell receptor beta chains from one specimen sequenced in a study of shared clonotypes between healthy human individuals. Data came from immunoSEQ multiplex PCR; TCRdb stores just in-frame clones and leaves some out. This sample has about 2.4 million clones, with over 85% found just once. Sequenced material: naive CD4+ T cells from PBMCs. The subset: CD45RA+ positively selected. These receptors originate from a man aged 18 to 29 in good health. Some clones in this sample may be carry-over from other donors' samples.

The chain recombines TRBV7-9 with TRBJ2-5, with 12 bases aligning to TRBD2. The germline CDR1 and CDR2 sequences are SEHNR and FQNEAQ (reference sequence). CDR3 length: 16 residues. V was pared by 5 bases and J by 5 bases, with 9 bases of the junction left unmatched. Here the CDR3 reads CASSGGLAGGPETQYF. CDR3 nucleotide sequence: TGTGCCAGCAGCGGGGGCCTAGCGGGAGGGCCGGAGACCCAGTACTTC.

V and J are TRBV28 and TRBJ2-7, with 8 bases matching TRBD1. The CDR3 consists of 14 residues. Germline CDR1 and CDR2: MDHEN and SYDVKM. With V trimmed by 5 bases and J by 5 bases, 8 bases remained unmatched. The CDR3, as DNA: TGTGCCAGCAGTCGGCACTACAGGGGGGACGAGCAGTACTTC. Its protein is CASSRHYRGDEQYF.

Written as DNA, the CDR3 is TGTGCCAGCAGCTTGGGAGGATCTAGCGGGTTCTCCTACGAGCAGTACTTC. It yields the protein CASSLGGSSGFSYEQYF. The gene calls are TRBV5-4 and TRBJ2-7, with 8 bases fitting TRBD2. Germline V CDR1 and CDR2: SGHNT, YYREEE (reference sequence). With 0 bases clipped from V and 0 bases from J, the junction kept 8 bases outside the gene matches. This CDR3 contains 17 residues.

V usage is TRBV5-6 and J usage is TRBJ1-1; unclear D gene. Trimming cost V 1 base and J 5 bases, with 12 bases left between them. This CDR3 is 14 amino acids long. Germline assignment: CDR1 SGHDT and CDR2 YYEEEE. The CDR3 bases are TGTGCCAGCAGCTTGCTAAACGCCAGAACTGAAGCTTTCTTT. It codes for CASSLLNARTEAFF.

The V call is TRBV6-1, the J call TRBJ1-1; tentatively, D is TRBD1 (5 bases). The CDR3 is 14 residues long. The V end lost 7 bases, the J end lost 6 bases, and 18 bases lay between the germline ends. CDR1 MNHNS and CDR2 SASEGT come from the germline V gene. CDR3 DNA: TGTGCCAGCACCCACCCCGGGACGGGGCCTGAAGCTTTCTTT. This encodes CASTHPGTGPEAFF.

The chain links TRBV28 to TRBJ1-1; D remains ambiguous. The CDR3 has 14 residues. Trimming removed 3 bases from V and 3 bases from J, with 11 bases in between. Germline V CDR1 and CDR2: MDHEN, SYDVKM. CDR3 sequence: CASSLLGRDTEAFF. The CDR3 coding sequence is TGTGCCAGCAGTTTGCTGGGTCGCGACACTGAAGCTTTCTTT. Supplemented by reference TRBV28 and TRBJ1-1, the full variable domain reads DVKVTQSSRYLVKRTGEKVFLECVQDMDHENMFWYRQDPGLGLRLIYFSYDVKMKEKGDIPEGYSVSREKKERFSLILESASTNQTSMYLCASSLLGRDTEAFFGQGTRLTVV.

The J gene is TRBJ2-3, the V gene TRBV18; 7 nucleotides line up with TRBD2. Germline V gene sequence: CDR1 KGHSH, CDR2 LQKENI. CDR3 length: 15 amino acids. V shed 3 bases and J 2 bases; nucleotides not matched to a gene: 5. CDR3 loop: CASSPMSGVTDTQYF. CDR3 bases: TGTGCCAGCTCACCGATGAGCGGGGTCACAGATACGCAGTATTTT.

The chain has TRBV7-9 and TRBJ2-7; maybe TRBD1 (6 bases). The CDR3 totals 16 residues. V shed 1 base and J shed 2 bases, with 15 bases lying between them. The V gene's germline CDR1 is SEHNR and CDR2 FQNEAQ (reference sequence). CDR3 nucleotide sequence: TGTGCCAGCAGCTTAGGGGCTCGGAACAGGGCCTACGAGCAGTACTTC. It yields the protein CASSLGARNRAYEQYF. Full variable domain (outside the CDR3, taken from reference TRBV7-9 and TRBJ2-7): DTGVSQNPRHKITKRGQNVTFRCDPISEHNRLYWYRQTLGQGPEFLTYFQNEAQLEKSRLLSDRFSAERPKGSFSTLEIQRTEQGDSAMYLCASSLGARNRAYEQYFGPGTRLTVT.

This CDR3 reads CASSLNPGFYNEQFF. The CDR3 DNA is TGTGCCAGCAGCTTAAATCCCGGGTTTTACAATGAGCAGTTCTTC. J is TRBJ2-1 and V is TRBV7-7; D is undetermined. Trimming took 2 bases from V and 4 from J, leaving 12 bases between them. CDR3 length: 15 residues. Germline V gene lookup returns CDR1 SSHAT and CDR2 FNYEAQ (reference sequence).

CDR3 region: CASSGRDSRLGEQFF. CDR3 coding DNA: TGTGCCAGCAGCGGCCGGGACTCAAGGCTCGGGGAGCAGTTCTTC. The rearrangement joins TRBV7-2 to TRBJ2-1, with a weak D call TRBD2 (6 bases). From germline, CDR1 is SGHTA and CDR2 FQGNSA. This CDR3 spans 15 amino acids. V lost 5 bases, J lost 10 bases, and 21 bases lay in between.

V and J are TRBV18 and TRBJ2-5; D not resolved. Germline CDR1 reads KGHSH; CDR2 reads LQKENI. The V end was cut by 1 base, the J end by 0 bases, with 9 bases between. CDR3 size: 15 residues. This CDR3 is CASSPLVANQETQYF. CDR3 nucleotide sequence: TGTGCCAGCTCACCACTCGTGGCTAACCAAGAGACCCAGTACTTC. The whole variable domain, remainder taken from reference TRBV18 and TRBJ2-5, is NAGVMQNPRHLVRRRGQEARLRCSPMKGHSHVYWYRQLPEEGLKFMVYLQKENIIDESGMPKERFSAEFPKEGPSILRIQQVVRGDSAAYFCASSPLVANQETQYFGPGTRLLVL.

For this clone: The sample holds other DNA sequences that translate to the same CDR3. The CDR3 sequence: CASRPGNTEAFF. CDR3 sequence (DNA): TGTGCCAGCAGGCCCGGGAACACTGAAGCTTTCTTT. This chain links TRBV6-5 with TRBJ1-1; D call uncertain. Trimming removed 6 bases at V and 1 base at J, with 6 bases between. CDR1 MNHEY and CDR2 SVGAGI come from the germline V gene. The CDR3 sequence is 12 residues long.

This clone has just one count. The V call is TRBV11-1, the J call TRBJ1-5; D gene ambiguous. Germline V gives CDR1 SGHAT, CDR2 FQDESV (reference sequence). Trimming left V 8 bases short and J 1 base short, with 6 bases between. The CDR3 totals 12 residues. The CDR3 protein is CASDQSNQPQHF. Here the CDR3 DNA reads TGTGCCAGCGATCAGAGCAATCAGCCCCAGCATTTT.

The chain carries TRBV9 and TRBJ2-7; 7 bases are a match to TRBD1. V trimming: 4 bases; J trimming: 3 bases; junction bases outside the gene matches: 4. Per germline, CDR1 SGDLS and CDR2 YYNGEE. The CDR3 runs 13 residues. The CDR3 protein is CASSTGQNYEQYF. The DNA for the CDR3 is TGTGCCAGCAGCACGGGACAGAACTACGAGCAGTACTTC.

This chain uses TRBV18 with TRBJ2-1; tentatively, D is TRBD2 (5 bases). The CDR3 is 17 residues long. V was pared by 3 bases and J by 3 bases, with 18 bases between. From germline, CDR1 is KGHSH and CDR2 LQKENI. The CDR3 protein is CASSPGISVVYYNEQFF. DNA of the CDR3: TGTGCCAGCTCACCTGGGATTAGCGTCGTTTACTACAATGAGCAGTTCTTC.

This clone appeared a single time. The genes are TRBV27 and TRBJ1-5; the match to TRBD1 covers 10 bases. The CDR3 is 16 residues long. Trimming cost V 6 bases and J 1 base; bases outside gene matches: 6. CDR1 MNHEY and CDR2 SMNVEV come from the germline V gene (reference sequence). CDR3 DNA: TGTGCCAGCAGGGGGACAGGGGATCTAAGCAATCAGCCCCAGCATTTT. Protein product: CASRGTGDLSNQPQHF.

The V call is TRBV28, the J call TRBJ2-1; tentative D call: TRBD2 (6 bases). The germline CDR1 and CDR2 sequences are MDHEN and SYDVKM. V lost 1 base and J lost 0, with 19 bases in between. The length of the CDR3 is 19 residues. The CDR3 loop is CASSLSEGLADPSYNEQFF. In DNA, the CDR3 is TGTGCCAGCAGTTTATCCGAGGGGTTAGCGGACCCCTCCTACAATGAGCAGTTCTTC.

The chain uses TRBV30 and TRBJ1-6; no firm D call. V was shortened by 0 bases and J by 6 bases, with 12 bases between the two germline ends. Germline V CDR1 and CDR2: GTSNPN, SVGIG (reference sequence). The CDR3 spans 15 residues. CDR3 in amino acids: CAWSVQKATNSPLHF. As DNA, the CDR3 is TGTGCCTGGAGTGTACAGAAGGCGACTAATTCACCCCTCCACTTT. Using reference TRBV30 and TRBJ1-6 for the parts outside the CDR3, the full variable domain is SQTIHQWPATLVQPVGSPLSLECTVEGTSNPNLYWYRQAAGRGLQLLFYSVGIGQISSEVPQNLSASRPQDRQFILSSKKLLLSDSGFYLCAWSVQKATNSPLHFGNGTRLTVT.

The chain recombines TRBV5-4 with TRBJ2-7, with TRBD2 identical over 14 bases. Germline trimming cut 6 bases from V and 2 bases from J; bases unmatched to any gene: 7. The germline CDR1 and CDR2 sequences are SGHNT and YYREEE (reference sequence). The CDR3 is made up of 16 amino acids. CDR3: CASTLGLAGVTYEQYF. CDR3 DNA: TGTGCCAGCACCCTGGGACTAGCGGGAGTCACCTACGAGCAGTACTTC.

V gene TRBV5-4 combines with J gene TRBJ1-1; D gene unclear. V gave up 3 bases and J gave up 0 bases, with 15 bases separating them. The CDR3 length is 16 residues. Germline CDR1 and CDR2: SGHNT and YYREEE (reference sequence). The DNA of the CDR3 is TGTGCCAGCAGCTGGGAACCCCGCTACATGAACACTGAAGCTTTCTTT. Its protein is CASSWEPRYMNTEAFF.

This clone has a handful of counts. The CDR3 DNA sequence: TGCAGCGTGGGAAGGAGAGGGGCCTATGGCTACACCTTC. Residues: CSVGRRGAYGYTF. The V gene is TRBV29-1, the J gene TRBJ1-2, with D possibly matching TRBD1 (5 bases). The CDR3 loop spans 13 amino acids. Trimming took off 6 bases at V and 4 bases at J, with 15 bases between the two ends. Germline CDR1 is SQVTM and CDR2 is ANQGSEA.

The table lists this clone with a count of one. The rearrangement uses TRBV6-5 and TRBJ2-1; 12 nucleotides agree with TRBD2. CDR1 is MNHEY, CDR2 SVGAGI, per germline. This CDR3 spans 15 amino acids. Trimming removed 6 bases from V and 6 bases from J; junction bases left unmatched: 6. CDR3 bases: TGTGCCAGCAGACAGCTAGCGGGAGGGTTCAATGAGCAGTTCTTC. Translation: CASRQLAGGFNEQFF.

V is TRBV27 and J is TRBJ2-7; D is uncertain. Trimming removed 7 bases at V and 3 bases at J, with 13 bases between. The CDR3 extends over 13 amino acids. Per germline, CDR1 MNHEY and CDR2 SMNVEV (reference sequence). The CDR3, as DNA: TGTGCCAGCACGAACAGCCGGGTCTACGAGCAGTACTTC. The encoded protein is CASTNSRVYEQYF.

The CDR3 nucleotides are TGTGCCAGCAGTGGCCCCTCCTCTGCCTACGAGCAGTACTTC. Amino acids: CASSGPSSAYEQYF. This sequence joins TRBV6-1 and TRBJ2-7; D is undetermined. The V gene's germline CDR1 is MNHNS and CDR2 SASEGT. The CDR3 is 14 amino acids. V lost 4 bases and J 2 bases, leaving 12 bases between the germline ends.

This clone was detected only once. The chain combines TRBV2 with TRBJ2-7; D might be TRBD1 or TRBD2, each matching 6 bases. Trimming removed 7 bases from V and 4 bases from J, with 20 bases in between. This CDR3 has 15 residues. Germline V gene data show CDR1 as SNHLY and CDR2 as FYNNEI. CDR3 DNA sequence: TGTGCCAGCAACCCCGGGGACAAGGGGACTTACGAGCAGTACTTC. As protein: CASNPGDKGTYEQYF.